The entry that follows covers one T cell receptor beta chain sequence. Its target is not known. This entry belongs to a study of vaccination effects on CD4 cells after COVID-19. Cells that had been cultured for 10 days were the source of isolated CD4+ T cells. The participants, recipients of two vaccine doses, got either BNT162b2 or mRNA-1273. Nucleocapsid antibodies stayed negative before and after vaccination, showing no earlier SARS-CoV-2 infection. Method: immunoSEQ multiplex PCR; TCRdb's copy keeps in-frame clones and lacks some. The repertoire holds fewer than 55,000 clones, with roughly 72% as singletons. The material sequenced was CD4+ T cells from PBMCs cultured without peptide, taken after COVID-19 vaccination. This clonotype originated in a human donor who received a COVID-19 vaccine.

The CDR3 nucleotides read TGTGCCAGCAGGATCGGGACACGCCTCTCAACTAATGAAAAACTGTTTTTT. It encodes CASRIGTRLSTNEKLFF. V is TRBV28 and J is TRBJ1-4; possible D gene TRBD1, 6 bases. V was pared by 6 bases and J by 0 bases, with 17 bases between. The V gene's germline CDR1 is MDHEN and CDR2 SYDVKM. This CDR3 is 17 amino acids long. Using reference TRBV28 and TRBJ1-4 for the parts outside the CDR3, the full variable domain is DVKVTQSSRYLVKRTGEKVFLECVQDMDHENMFWYRQDPGLGLRLIYFSYDVKMKEKGDIPEGYSVSREKKERFSLILESASTNQTSMYLCASRIGTRLSTNEKLFFGSGTQLSVL.